The entry below describes one T cell receptor (beta chain). These data are taken from a study of CD8 T cells in Susac syndrome. With random hexamers, roughly 0.45 to 1 ug RNA was reverse transcribed. Across 54 Vbeta and 13 Jbeta, immunoSEQ multiplex PCR amplified TCR beta CDR3. TCRdb fed the immunoSEQ multiplex PCR reads into MiXCR, producing one record per CDR3 protein. The sample shows about 300,000 distinct CDR3 sequences, approximately 85% of them seen only once. This CDR3 spans 14 amino acids. Germline V gives CDR1 LGHDT, CDR2 YNNKEL (reference sequence). Deletions cut 0 bases from V and 16 bases from J, with 19 bases between.

This sequence originates from a human donor with multiple sclerosis. The rearrangement uses TRBV3-1 and TRBJ2-1; D is tentatively TRBD1 or TRBD2 (5 bases each). Material for sequencing was CD8+ T cells from PBMCs. The chain's CDR3 is CASSQDAGTSPQFF. The CDR3 DNA is TGTGCCAGCAGCCAAGATGCCGGGACCTCCCCCCAATTCTTC.